The text below deals with one T cell receptor beta chain. Its antigen is not known. The data belong to a study of monozygotic twins with inflammatory bowel disease. Broader study findings: Healthy co-twins showed greater TCRbeta diversity (inverse Simpson) than IBD patients.

CDR3 length: 18 amino acids. Germline assignment: CDR1 SGHTA and CDR2 FQGTGA. The authors used 3,000 to 3,500 ng of total RNA per TCR library. TCRdb reprocessed the 5' RACE reads and stores each CDR3 protein as one record, lacking DNA. The record lists about 140,000 distinct CDR3 sequences, of which the ten most abundant hold 1.2%. The clonotype originates from a human donor with ulcerative colitis or Crohn's disease, or a healthy co-twin of an affected twin (not recorded which). V is TRBV7-3 and J is TRBJ2-2; TCRdb's D call, TRBD2, is unchecked because there is no DNA. The specimen sequenced was blood. The CDR3 is CASSPWGLAGGSTGELFF.